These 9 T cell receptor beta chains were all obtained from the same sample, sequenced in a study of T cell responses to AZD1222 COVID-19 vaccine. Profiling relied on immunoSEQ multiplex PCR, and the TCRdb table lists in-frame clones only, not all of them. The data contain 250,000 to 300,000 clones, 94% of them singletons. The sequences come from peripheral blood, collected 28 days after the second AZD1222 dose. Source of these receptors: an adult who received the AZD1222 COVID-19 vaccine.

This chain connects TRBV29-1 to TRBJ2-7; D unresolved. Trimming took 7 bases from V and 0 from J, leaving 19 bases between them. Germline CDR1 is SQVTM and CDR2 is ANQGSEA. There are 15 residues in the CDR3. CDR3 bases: TGCAGCGCTTTGACCTGGGGTTTTAGCTCCTACGAGCAGTACTTC. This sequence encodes CSALTWGFSSYEQYF.

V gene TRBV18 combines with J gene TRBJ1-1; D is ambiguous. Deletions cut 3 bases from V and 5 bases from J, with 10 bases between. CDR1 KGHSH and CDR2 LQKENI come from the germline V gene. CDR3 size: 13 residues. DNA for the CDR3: TGTGCCAGCTCACCCGGCGGGGATACTGAAGCTTTCTTT. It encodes CASSPGGDTEAFF. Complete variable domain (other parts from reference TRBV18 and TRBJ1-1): NAGVMQNPRHLVRRRGQEARLRCSPMKGHSHVYWYRQLPEEGLKFMVYLQKENIIDESGMPKERFSAEFPKEGPSILRIQQVVRGDSAAYFCASSPGGDTEAFFGQGTRLTVV.

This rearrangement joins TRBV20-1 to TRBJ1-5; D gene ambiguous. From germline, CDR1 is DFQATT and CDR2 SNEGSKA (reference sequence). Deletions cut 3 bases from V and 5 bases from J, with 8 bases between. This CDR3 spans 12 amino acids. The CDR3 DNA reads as TGCAGTGCTAGTGGTACACATCAGCCCCAGCATTTT. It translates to CSASGTHQPQHF.

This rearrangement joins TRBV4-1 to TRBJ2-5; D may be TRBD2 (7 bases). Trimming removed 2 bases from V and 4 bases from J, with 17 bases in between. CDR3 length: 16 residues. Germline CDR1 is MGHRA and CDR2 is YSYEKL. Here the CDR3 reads CASSQRGGSGGETQYF. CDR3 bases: TGCGCCAGCAGCCAAAGGGGGGGGAGCGGTGGAGAGACCCAGTACTTC.

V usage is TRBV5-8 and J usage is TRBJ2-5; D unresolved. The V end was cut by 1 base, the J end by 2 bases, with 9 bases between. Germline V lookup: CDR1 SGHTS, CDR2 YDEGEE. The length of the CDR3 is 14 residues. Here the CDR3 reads CASSLMASQETQYF. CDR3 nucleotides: TGTGCCAGCAGCTTGATGGCCAGTCAAGAGACCCAGTACTTC.

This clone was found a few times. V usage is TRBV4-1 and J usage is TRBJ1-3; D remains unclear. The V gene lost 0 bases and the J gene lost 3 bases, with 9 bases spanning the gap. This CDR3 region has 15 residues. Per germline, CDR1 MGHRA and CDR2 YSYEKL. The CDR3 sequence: CASSQDPGFGNTIYF. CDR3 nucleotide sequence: TGCGCCAGCAGCCAAGATCCCGGGTTTGGAAACACCATATATTTT.

The CDR3 spells CASSHYGYTF. The DNA for the CDR3 is TGCGCCAGCAGTCACTATGGCTACACCTTC. The rearrangement joins TRBV5-1 to TRBJ1-2, with no clear D. The CDR3 contains 10 residues. Trimming left V 5 bases short and J 3 bases short, with 2 bases between. The V gene's germline CDR1 is SGHRS and CDR2 YFSETQ.

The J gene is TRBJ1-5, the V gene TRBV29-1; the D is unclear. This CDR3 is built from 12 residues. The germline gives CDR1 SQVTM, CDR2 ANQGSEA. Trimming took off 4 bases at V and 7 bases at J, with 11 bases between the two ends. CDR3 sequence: CSVGAGGQPQHF. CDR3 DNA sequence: TGCAGCGTTGGGGCAGGCGGCCAGCCCCAGCATTTT.

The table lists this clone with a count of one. CDR3 bases: TGCAGTGCTATGAGGAAGACCCAGTACTTC. Translated, it gives CSAMRKTQYF. The J gene is TRBJ2-5, the V gene TRBV20-1; D uncertain. CDR1 and CDR2 from the germline V gene are DFQATT and SNEGSKA (reference sequence). Trimming left V 4 bases short and J 6 bases short, with 6 bases between. The CDR3 contains 10 residues.